This T cell receptor beta chain appears in the sequencing data of a study of blood T cell repertoires in COVID-19. Sequencing was performed with immunoSEQ multiplex PCR; in TCRdb, only in-frame clones are kept and a portion is missing. This table holds fewer than 500,000 clones, roughly 80% found once. Germline lookup yields CDR1 KGHSH and CDR2 LQKENI. V lost 6 bases, J lost 0 bases, and 17 bases lay in between. The CDR3 is 16 residues long. This clonotype was sampled from a human donor with acute or convalescent COVID-19. The donor label of this sample is uncertain. V gene TRBV18 combines with J gene TRBJ2-5; the D gene is possibly TRBD1 (5 bases). The specimen was peripheral blood. The CDR3 loop reads CASSPWSVGDQETQYF. The CDR3 region has the DNA TGTGCCAGCTCCCCTTGGAGTGTAGGGGACCAAGAGACCCAGTACTTC.